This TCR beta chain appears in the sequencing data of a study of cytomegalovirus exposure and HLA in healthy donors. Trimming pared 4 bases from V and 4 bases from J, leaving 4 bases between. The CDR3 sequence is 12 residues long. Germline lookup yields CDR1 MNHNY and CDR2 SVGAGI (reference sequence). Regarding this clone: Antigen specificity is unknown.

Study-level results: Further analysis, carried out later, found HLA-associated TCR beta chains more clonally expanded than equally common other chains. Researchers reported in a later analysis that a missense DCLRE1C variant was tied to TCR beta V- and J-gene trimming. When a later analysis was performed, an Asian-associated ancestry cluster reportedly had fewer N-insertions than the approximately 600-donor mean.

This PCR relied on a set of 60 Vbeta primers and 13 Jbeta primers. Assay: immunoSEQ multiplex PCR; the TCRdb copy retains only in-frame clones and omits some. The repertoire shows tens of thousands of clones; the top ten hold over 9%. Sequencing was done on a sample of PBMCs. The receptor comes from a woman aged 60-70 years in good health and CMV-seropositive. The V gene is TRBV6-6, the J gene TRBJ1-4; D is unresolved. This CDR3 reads CASSSINEKLFF. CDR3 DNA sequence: TGTGCCAGCAGTTCCATTAATGAAAAACTGTTTTTT.